The clone carrying this T cell receptor (beta chain) turned up a few times. Per the germline V gene, CDR1 is SGHNT and CDR2 is YENEEA. The ends lost 5 bases at V and 9 bases at J; junction bases unmatched: 16. The CDR3 runs 16 residues. These data come from a study of OX40 agonist ivuxolimab in advanced cancers. Study background: Dosing consisted of intravenous ivuxolimab at 0.01 to 10 mg/kg every 2 weeks.

The repertoire was sequenced with immunoSEQ multiplex PCR; TCRdb's copy has only in-frame clones and lacks some. Of around 62,000 clones listed, around 84% are singletons. Here the sequenced sample was CD4+ or CD8+ T cells sorted from blood, taken in a trial of the OX40 agonist ivuxolimab. This chain uses TRBV11-3 with TRBJ2-1; 7 bases are a match to TRBD2. This sequence was found in an adult with an advanced solid tumor such as melanoma, head and neck, liver or kidney cancer. The CDR3: CASSLRGDLAGGEQFF. The CDR3 nucleotides read TGTGCCAGCAGCCTTCGGGGGGACTTAGCTGGCGGTGAGCAGTTCTTC.